Presented here are 30 T cell receptor beta chains from one specimen sequenced in a study of vaccination and CD4 T cells after COVID-19. TCRdb independently ran MiXCR on the PCR reads; one entry per CDR3 protein. The sample consists of 15,000 to 20,000 distinct CDR3 sequences, 60% of them appearing once. The sequencing used CD4+ T cells from blood, collected after SARS-CoV-2 vaccination. The receptors derive from a human donor who had recovered from COVID-19.

The J gene is TRBJ2-7, the V gene TRBV20-1, with 11 bases lining up with TRBD1. Germline V gene sequence: CDR1 DFQATT, CDR2 SNEGSKA (reference sequence). The CDR3 extends over 14 amino acids. J was trimmed by 2 bases and V by 8 bases; bases with no gene match: 8. CDR3 in amino acids: CSPSPGQGAYEQYF. The CDR3 DNA sequence: TGCAGTCCGTCACCGGGACAGGGGGCCTACGAGCAGTACTTC.

In this sample, this clonotype turned up a few times. The chain joins TRBV29-1 to TRBJ1-5; no clear D gene. The germline V gene encodes CDR1 SQVTM and CDR2 ANQGSEA. The CDR3 has 12 residues. V dropped 4 bases and J dropped 7 bases, with 11 bases sitting between them. CDR3 amino acids: CSVASLGQPQHF. CDR3 nucleotides: TGCAGCGTTGCGAGCTTGGGGCAGCCCCAGCATTTT.

V gene TRBV6-1 combines with J gene TRBJ2-7; 9 nucleotides match TRBD1. The ends lost 10 bases at V and 2 bases at J; junction bases unmatched: 9. There are 14 residues in the CDR3. Looked up from germline, CDR1 is MNHNS and CDR2 is SASEGT. CDR3 sequence reads: CATAGRTGAYEQYF. In nucleotides, the CDR3 is TGTGCCACCGCCGGAAGGACAGGGGCCTACGAGCAGTACTTC.

This sequence joins TRBV7-6 and TRBJ2-7; no clear D. From germline, CDR1 is SGHVS and CDR2 FNYEAQ. This CDR3 is built from 11 residues. V gave up 3 bases and J gave up 7 bases, with 7 bases separating them. Here the CDR3 reads CASSLGREQYF. CDR3 in DNA: TGTGCCAGCAGCTTGGGCAGGGAGCAGTACTTC.

The rearrangement joins TRBV29-1 to TRBJ1-1, with 7 bases fitting TRBD1. CDR1 and CDR2 from the germline V gene are SQVTM and ANQGSEA. The CDR3 is made up of 13 amino acids. J lost 0 bases, V lost 6 bases, and 4 bases had no gene match. The CDR3 DNA is TGCAGCGTGGGGGACAGCCTGAACACTGAAGCTTTCTTT. Encoded protein: CSVGDSLNTEAFF.

The chain uses TRBV2 and TRBJ2-1, with 7 bases lining up with TRBD1. V trimming: 3 bases; J trimming: 11 bases; junction bases outside the gene matches: 4. The CDR3 runs 12 residues. Germline assignment: CDR1 SNHLY and CDR2 FYNNEI. The CDR3 nucleotides are TGTGCCAGCAGTGATGAGGGGGCCCAGCAGTTCTTC. Encoded protein: CASSDEGAQQFF.

The chain links TRBV19 to TRBJ1-5; perhaps TRBD1 as D (5 bases). Trimming took off 7 bases at V and 5 bases at J, with 24 bases between the two ends. The germline gives CDR1 LNHDA, CDR2 SQIVND (reference sequence). The CDR3 length is 17 residues. The CDR3 sequence is CASTHVSWGVQDQPQHF. Here the CDR3 DNA reads TGTGCCAGTACCCATGTATCATGGGGGGTTCAAGATCAGCCCCAGCATTTT.

V and J are TRBV20-1 and TRBJ2-2; TRBD2 matches at 11 bases. The junction had 2 bases not matched to a gene; V was cut back by 2 bases and J by 6 bases. CDR3 length: 14 amino acids. The germline V gene has CDR1 DFQATT and CDR2 SNEGSKA (reference sequence). The CDR3 DNA is TGCAGTGCTAGAAGACTAGCGGGGTCCGGGGAGCTGTTTTTT. Residues: CSARRLAGSGELFF.

The rearrangement uses TRBV28 and TRBJ1-3; D may be TRBD1 (6 bases). V was cut by 8 bases and J by 0 bases, with 11 bases left in between. From germline, CDR1 is MDHEN and CDR2 SYDVKM. CDR3 length equals 14 residues. CDR3 sequence: CASLDSLSGNTIYF. CDR3 bases: TGTGCCAGCCTGGACAGTCTCTCTGGAAACACCATATATTTT.

This clonotype was counted only a few times. This rearrangement joins TRBV7-3 to TRBJ2-7; 9 positions agree with TRBD2. The junction had 3 bases not matched to a gene; V was cut back by 6 bases and J by 0 bases. The CDR3 is 14 amino acids. CDR1 is SGHTA and CDR2 is FQGTGA in the germline V gene. Written as DNA, the CDR3 is TGTGCCAGCAGGCCAGCGGGAGGCTCCTACGAGCAGTACTTC. This encodes CASRPAGGSYEQYF.

The chain has TRBV25-1 and TRBJ2-1; TRBD1 matches at 10 bases. The CDR3 contains 16 residues. V dropped 5 bases and J dropped 4; count of bases not matched to a gene: 8. CDR1 is MGHDK and CDR2 is SYGVNS in the germline V gene. The CDR3 bases are TGTGCCAGCAGTACATTGGGACAGGGGATTTACAATGAGCAGTTCTTC. Residues: CASSTLGQGIYNEQFF.

This clonotype was seen only a few times. The chain has TRBV6-5 and TRBJ1-2, with D perhaps TRBD1 (5 bases). Trimming took 4 bases from V and 7 from J, leaving 10 bases between them. CDR1 and CDR2 (germline): MNHEY, SVGAGI. This CDR3 is 12 amino acids long. CDR3 region: CASSFRDFGYTF. CDR3 DNA: TGTGCCAGCAGTTTCCGGGACTTTGGCTACACCTTC.

This clonotype turned up a few times. V is TRBV19 and J is TRBJ2-7, with D perhaps matching TRBD1 or TRBD2 (5 bases each). There are 14 residues in the CDR3. Germline CDR1 reads LNHDA; CDR2 reads SQIVND (reference sequence). V dropped 3 bases and J dropped 6 bases, with 15 bases sitting between them. CDR3: CASSITGRGAEQYF. The CDR3 DNA is TGTGCCAGTAGTATTACGGGGCGAGGGGCCGAGCAGTACTTC. Complete variable domain (other parts from reference TRBV19 and TRBJ2-7): DGGITQSPKYLFRKEGQNVTLSCEQNLNHDAMYWYRQDPGQGLRLIYYSQIVNDFQKGDIAEGYSVSREKKESFPLTVTSAQKNPTAFYLCASSITGRGAEQYFGPGTRLTVT.

The gene calls are TRBV20-1 and TRBJ2-5; tentative D call: TRBD2 (5 bases). The CDR3 has 14 amino acids. CDR1 and CDR2 from the germline V gene are DFQATT and SNEGSKA (reference sequence). V lost 5 bases and J 5 bases, leaving 18 bases between the germline ends. Here the CDR3 reads CSADGLEGRETQYF. As DNA, the CDR3 is TGCAGTGCTGACGGACTTGAGGGTAGGGAGACCCAGTACTTC.

The rearrangement links TRBV5-1 to TRBJ2-1, with D unclear. V lost 3 bases and J 6 bases, leaving 13 bases between the germline ends. The CDR3 runs to 14 residues. The germline CDR1 and CDR2 sequences are SGHRS and YFSETQ. For the CDR3, the DNA is TGCGCCAGCAGCTCTACGGACCTCCCCAATGAGCAGTTCTTC. Protein product: CASSSTDLPNEQFF. The full variable domain, completed using reference TRBV5-1 and TRBJ2-1, is KAGVTQTPRYLIKTRGQQVTLSCSPISGHRSVSWYQQTPGQGLQFLFEYFSETQRNKGNFPGRFSGRQFSNSRSEMNVSTLELGDSALYLCASSSTDLPNEQFFGPGTRLTVL.

The rearrangement uses TRBV15 and TRBJ1-2; weak D call: TRBD1 (5 bases). Germline CDR1 LNHNV, CDR2 YYDKDF (reference sequence). The V gene lost 0 bases and the J gene lost 4 bases, with 12 bases spanning the gap. This CDR3 has 15 residues. The DNA of the CDR3 is TGTGCCACCAGCAGAGATCGCGGAGGGGCCTATGGCTACACCTTC. It codes for CATSRDRGGAYGYTF.

The chain's CDR3 is CASSVQSQETQYF. The CDR3 DNA follows: TGTGCCAGCAGCGTACAGTCACAAGAGACCCAGTACTTC. The chain joins TRBV9 to TRBJ2-5, with unresolved D. Germline loops: CDR1 SGDLS, CDR2 YYNGEE. V was trimmed by 1 base and J by 2 bases, leaving 6 bases between them. The CDR3 consists of 13 residues.

A few counts support this clonotype. V gene TRBV4-1 combines with J gene TRBJ2-5; no reliable D call. Trimming took 1 base from V and 4 from J, leaving 10 bases between them. Germline V gene data show CDR1 as MGHRA and CDR2 as YSYEKL. The CDR3 contains 14 residues. Here the CDR3 DNA reads TGCGCCAGCAGCCAAGTTGCGTTCTTAGAGACCCAGTACTTC. Its translation is CASSQVAFLETQYF.

The chain uses TRBV19 and TRBJ2-3, with a possible D match to TRBD2 (6 bases). The V and J ends lost 6 bases and 7 bases respectively, with 23 bases between them. The CDR3 has 16 amino acids. Germline V gene sequence: CDR1 LNHDA, CDR2 SQIVND (reference sequence). The DNA for the CDR3 is TGTGCCAGTAGCTCATCTAGCGCGTTGGGCCCCTATACGCAGTATTTT. This translates into CASSSSSALGPYTQYF. Complete variable domain (other parts from reference TRBV19 and TRBJ2-3): DGGITQSPKYLFRKEGQNVTLSCEQNLNHDAMYWYRQDPGQGLRLIYYSQIVNDFQKGDIAEGYSVSREKKESFPLTVTSAQKNPTAFYLCASSSSSALGPYTQYFGPGTRLTVL.

The rearrangement joins TRBV6-1 to TRBJ2-1; 7 bases line up with TRBD1. With V trimmed by 6 bases and J by 4 bases, 3 bases remained unmatched. Germline V lookup: CDR1 MNHNS, CDR2 SASEGT. The CDR3 runs to 13 residues. The CDR3 here is CASRTGIYNEQFF. For the CDR3, the DNA is TGTGCCAGCAGGACAGGGATTTACAATGAGCAGTTCTTC.

The V gene is TRBV20-1, the J gene TRBJ1-5; TRBD1 might be the D (5 bases). V lost 6 bases and J lost 9, with 24 bases in between. The CDR3 totals 15 residues. CDR1 DFQATT and CDR2 SNEGSKA come from the germline V gene (reference sequence). CDR3 sequence reads: CSARNDGQGFRPQHF. CDR3 DNA: TGCAGTGCCAGAAATGACGGACAAGGCTTTCGGCCCCAGCATTTT.

V usage is TRBV20-1 and J usage is TRBJ2-2, with 13 bases matching TRBD2. The CDR3 extends over 18 amino acids. With 4 bases clipped from V and 6 bases from J, the junction kept 14 bases outside the gene matches. The germline CDR1 and CDR2 sequences are DFQATT and SNEGSKA (reference sequence). The CDR3 sequence: CSATNPGLAGRFPGELFF. The CDR3 coding sequence is TGCAGTGCTACTAACCCGGGACTAGCGGGACGGTTTCCCGGGGAGCTGTTTTTT.

CDR3 bases: TGTGCCAGCAGCAGCCCTAGACTACTGAACACAGATACGCAGTATTTT. Protein product: CASSSPRLLNTDTQYF. The rearrangement uses TRBV28 and TRBJ2-3, with a weak D call TRBD2 (5 bases). The CDR3 spans 16 residues. Germline CDR1 MDHEN, CDR2 SYDVKM. V was cut by 6 bases and J by 2 bases, with 18 bases left in between.

V and J are TRBV20-1 and TRBJ1-5, with D uncertain. Germline assignment: CDR1 DFQATT and CDR2 SNEGSKA (reference sequence). Trimming removed 3 bases at V and 0 bases at J, with 3 bases between. CDR3 size: 12 residues. DNA for the CDR3: TGCAGTGCTAGTAGTAGCAATCAGCCCCAGCATTTT. Its translation: CSASSSNQPQHF.

V usage is TRBV20-1 and J usage is TRBJ2-7; no clear D. Looked up from germline, CDR1 is DFQATT and CDR2 is SNEGSKA (reference sequence). Deletions cut 3 bases from V and 4 bases from J, with 13 bases between. The CDR3 consists of 13 residues. Written as DNA, the CDR3 is TGCAGTGCTAGTGGCAGGTCTAATTACGAGCAGTACTTC. Protein: CSASGRSNYEQYF.

The chain links TRBV25-1 to TRBJ2-1; 10 nucleotides agree with TRBD2. CDR1 is MGHDK and CDR2 is SYGVNS in the germline V gene. V was pared by 1 base and J by 4 bases, with 1 base of the junction left unmatched. The CDR3 sequence is 15 residues long. CDR3 residues: CASSEWTSGYNEQFF. The CDR3 DNA is TGTGCCAGCAGTGAATGGACTAGCGGTTACAATGAGCAGTTCTTC.

This chain joins TRBV6-1 and TRBJ2-2, with 8 positions matching TRBD1. Germline assignment: CDR1 MNHNS and CDR2 SASEGT. V shed 6 bases, J shed 4 bases, and the junction held 7 bases outside the gene matches. This CDR3 contains 15 residues. Written as DNA, the CDR3 is TGTGCCAGCAGGTCGACAGGGGAGGCCACCGGGGAGCTGTTTTTT. Encoded protein: CASRSTGEATGELFF.

The J gene is TRBJ1-2, the V gene TRBV20-1, with D perhaps matching TRBD1 (6 bases). V lost 0 bases, J lost 8 bases, and 16 bases lay in between. In germline, CDR1 is DFQATT, CDR2 SNEGSKA (reference sequence). The CDR3 runs 14 residues. The chain's CDR3 is CSARDLKGGEGYTF. CDR3 coding DNA: TGCAGTGCTAGAGATTTGAAGGGGGGCGAGGGCTACACCTTC.

The chain recombines TRBV29-1 with TRBJ2-1; D is unclear. V dropped 4 bases and J dropped 5 bases, with 12 bases sitting between them. The germline V gene has CDR1 SQVTM and CDR2 ANQGSEA. The CDR3 extends over 13 amino acids. CDR3 loop: CSVGELLNNEQFF. The CDR3 bases are TGCAGCGTTGGTGAGTTACTAAACAATGAGCAGTTCTTC.

Of note for this clonotype: An end of the junction does not agree with germline; a read error may underlie this. This chain uses TRBV10-3 with TRBJ2-5; a possible D gene is TRBD1 (5 bases). In germline, CDR1 is ENHRY, CDR2 SYGVKD. The CDR3 sequence is 17 residues long. CDR3 protein: CAVSSFQGLNGGETQYF. As DNA, the CDR3 is TGTGCCGTCAGTTCTTTTCAGGGCTTGAACGGTGGAGAGACCCAGTACTTC.